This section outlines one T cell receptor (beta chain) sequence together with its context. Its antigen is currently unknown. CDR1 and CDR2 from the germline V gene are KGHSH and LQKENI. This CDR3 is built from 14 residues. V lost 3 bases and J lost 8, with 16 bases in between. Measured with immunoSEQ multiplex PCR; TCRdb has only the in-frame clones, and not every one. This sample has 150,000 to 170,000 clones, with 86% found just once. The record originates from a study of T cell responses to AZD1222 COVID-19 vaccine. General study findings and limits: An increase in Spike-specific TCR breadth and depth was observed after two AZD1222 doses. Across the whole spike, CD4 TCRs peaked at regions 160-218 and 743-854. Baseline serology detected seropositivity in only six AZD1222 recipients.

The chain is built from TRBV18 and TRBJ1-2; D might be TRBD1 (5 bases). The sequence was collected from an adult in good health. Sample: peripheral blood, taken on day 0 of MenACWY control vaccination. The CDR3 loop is CASSPVGGGKGYTF. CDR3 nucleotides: TGTGCCAGCTCACCGGTCGGGGGGGGAAAAGGCTACACCTTC. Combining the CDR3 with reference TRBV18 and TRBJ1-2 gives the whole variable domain NAGVMQNPRHLVRRRGQEARLRCSPMKGHSHVYWYRQLPEEGLKFMVYLQKENIIDESGMPKERFSAEFPKEGPSILRIQQVVRGDSAAYFCASSPVGGGKGYTFGSGTRLTVV.